What follows are 7 T cell receptor beta chains derived from one specimen sequenced in a study of immune heterogeneity within non-small cell lung tumors. The template consisted of bulk tumor genomic DNA, with roughly 0.65 ug used per sample. While surgery was under way, several biopsies spaced far apart were taken per primary tumor. Curative operations were performed on patients who had untreated, newly diagnosed non-small cell lung cancer. TCR beta CDR3 was amplified by multiplex PCR using 32 V and 13 J primers. From the multiplex PCR reads, TCRdb called clonotypes with MiXCR, one entry per CDR3 protein. The sample lists about 20,000 distinct CDR3 sequences; 28% were seen once. Sample: lung tumor tissue. These receptors originate from a man aged 35 to 55 with non-small cell lung cancer.

As regards this clonotype: A much larger clone differs from this one at a single base, so this may be a read error. V gene TRBV3-1 combines with J gene TRBJ1-6, with 7 bases that match TRBD1. The CDR3 extends over 14 amino acids. Germline CDR1 and CDR2: LGHDT and YNNKEL (reference sequence). Unmatched junction bases numbered 6, after V lost 3 bases and J lost 10 bases. The CDR3 reads CASSQERGRSPLHF. The DNA of the CDR3 is TGTGCCAGCAGCCAGGAGAGGGGGCGATCACCCCTCCACTTT.

In this sample, this clonotype turned up many times. The chain uses TRBV6-5 and TRBJ1-2, with 10 bases aligning to TRBD1. Per the germline V gene, CDR1 is MNHEY and CDR2 is SVGAGI. The length of the CDR3 is 15 residues. V trimming: 0 bases; J trimming: 7 bases; junction bases outside the gene matches: 5. The DNA for the CDR3 is TGTGCCAGCAGTTACTCCGGGACAGGGGTCGGTGGCTACACCTTC. It yields the protein CASSYSGTGVGGYTF.

This clonotype was recorded at least ten times. The V call is TRBV10-3, the J call TRBJ2-7; 7 bases are a match to TRBD2. There are 16 residues in the CDR3. Germline V gene sequence: CDR1 ENHRY, CDR2 SYGVKD. V shed 1 base and J 0 bases; nucleotides not matched to a gene: 6. The CDR3 nucleotides are TGTGCCATCAGTGAGTTTCGGTCGGGAGGCTCCTACGAGCAGTACTTC. This sequence encodes CAISEFRSGGSYEQYF.

V usage is TRBV2 and J usage is TRBJ1-1, with D possibly being TRBD1 (6 bases). Germline V lookup: CDR1 SNHLY, CDR2 FYNNEI. V was shortened by 7 bases and J by 7 bases, with 10 bases between the two germline ends. CDR3 length equals 11 residues. The CDR3 here is CASNRVGEAFF. CDR3 nucleotides: TGTGCCAGCAACAGGGTTGGTGAAGCTTTCTTT.

This chain connects TRBV12-3 or TRBV12-4 to TRBJ2-7, with D possibly being TRBD1 (6 bases). The CDR3 runs 11 residues. V dropped 4 bases and J dropped 9 bases, with 10 bases sitting between them. CDR3 bases: TGTGCCAGCAGTTCAGGGGTAGTGCAGTACTTC. Translation: CASSSGVVQYF.

The table lists this clonotype with many counts. The V and J genes are TRBV11-3 and TRBJ2-7; no reliable D call. Germline CDR1 is SGHNT and CDR2 is YENEEA. The CDR3 loop spans 15 amino acids. Deletions cut 1 base from V and 4 bases from J, with 14 bases between. The CDR3 sequence: CASSLAGGKQYEQYF. Here the CDR3 DNA reads TGTGCCAGCAGCTTAGCTGGCGGAAAGCAGTACGAGCAGTACTTC.

This clonotype came up many times. The gene calls are TRBV19 and TRBJ2-1, with 9 nucleotides matching TRBD2. Germline CDR1 reads LNHDA; CDR2 reads SQIVND (reference sequence). This CDR3 has 15 residues. V lost 3 bases to trimming and J lost 7 bases; unmatched junction nucleotides: 7. The CDR3 coding sequence is TGTGCCAGTAGTATCCGGCGGGAGGGCCGAAATGAGCAGTTCTTC. This encodes CASSIRREGRNEQFF.